This TCR beta chain appears in the sequencing data of a study of T cell responses to AZD1222 COVID-19 vaccine. Study-wide results and caveats: With two AZD1222 doses given, Spike-specific TCR breadth and depth both rose. Donors were mostly white British, more females; clonal diversity possibly underestimated.

The trim removed 7 bases at V and 4 bases at J, leaving 11 bases unmatched. This CDR3 region has 15 residues. Per germline, CDR1 MNHEY and CDR2 SVGAGI. Data came from immunoSEQ multiplex PCR; TCRdb stores just in-frame clones and leaves some out. The sample contains over 95,000 clones, roughly 92% of which appear only once. As for this clone: What it binds is unknown.

The rearrangement joins TRBV6-5 to TRBJ2-5; TRBD2 matches 8 bases. The TCR comes from an adult in good health. The material was peripheral blood, obtained on day 0 of AZD1222 vaccination. Written as DNA, the CDR3 is TGTGCCAGCATGATGGGGACTAGAGGCAGAGAGACCCAGTACTTC. It encodes CASMMGTRGRETQYF.